This T cell receptor (beta chain) is from a study of blood T cell repertoires in COVID-19. Germline CDR1 and CDR2: SGHTA and FQGNSA. V was clipped by 3 bases and J by 1 base; unmatched bases: 14. This CDR3 comprises 18 residues. Profiled with immunoSEQ multiplex PCR; TCRdb holds only in-frame clones, not every one. In the table there are 150,000 to 250,000 clones, approximately 86% of which are singletons. This chain uses TRBV7-2 with TRBJ1-1; 7 nucleotides agree with TRBD1. The specimen sequenced was PBMCs or T cells enriched from blood (not recorded which). The clonotype comes from a woman in her thirties who had recovered from COVID-19. The CDR3 sequence: CASSLRAWVRTGNTEAFF. The CDR3 DNA sequence: TGTGCCAGCAGCTTGCGGGCCTGGGTAAGGACAGGGAACACTGAAGCTTTCTTT.